This TCR beta chain was captured in a study of T cells after yellow fever vaccination. General study results and limits: Any FACS-sorted repertoire could hold abundant clonotypes that contaminate it from the bulk population.

CDR1 is DFQATT and CDR2 is SNEGSKA in the germline V gene (reference sequence). This CDR3 has 14 amino acids. V lost 3 bases and J 3 bases, leaving 15 bases between the germline ends. Synthesis of TCR cDNA relied on 5'RACE template switching, which attached a universal primer site and UMIs. From the 5' RACE reads, TCRdb called clonotypes with MiXCR, one entry per CDR3 protein. The sample shows about 400,000 distinct CDR3 sequences, roughly 6.1% of them seen only once. This clonotype was counted a few times. Antigen unknown. The chain links TRBV20-1 to TRBJ2-7; TRBD1 might be the D (7 bases). The starting material was PBMCs, obtained 5 days after the yellow fever booster vaccination. This TCR was recovered from a young man who received the YFV17D yellow fever vaccine. This CDR3 reads CSASHAGQIYEQYF. The CDR3 coding sequence is TGCAGTGCTAGCCATGCGGGACAGATCTACGAGCAGTACTTC.